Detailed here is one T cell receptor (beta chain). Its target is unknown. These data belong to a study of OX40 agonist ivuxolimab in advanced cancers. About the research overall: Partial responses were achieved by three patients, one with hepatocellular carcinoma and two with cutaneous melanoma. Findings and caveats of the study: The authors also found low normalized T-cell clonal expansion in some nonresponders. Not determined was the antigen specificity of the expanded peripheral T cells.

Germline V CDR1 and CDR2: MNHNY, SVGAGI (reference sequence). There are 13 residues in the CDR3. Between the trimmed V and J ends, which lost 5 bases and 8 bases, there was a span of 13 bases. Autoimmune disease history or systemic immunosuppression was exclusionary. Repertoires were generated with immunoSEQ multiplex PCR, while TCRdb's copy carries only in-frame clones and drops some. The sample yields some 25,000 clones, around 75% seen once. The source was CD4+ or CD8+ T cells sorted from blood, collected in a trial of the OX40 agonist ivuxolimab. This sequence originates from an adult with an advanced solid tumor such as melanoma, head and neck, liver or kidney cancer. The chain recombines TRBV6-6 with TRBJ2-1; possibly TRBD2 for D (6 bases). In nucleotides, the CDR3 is TGTGCCAGCAGTCTGGGACTTTTCGATGAGCAGTTCTTC. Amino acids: CASSLGLFDEQFF.